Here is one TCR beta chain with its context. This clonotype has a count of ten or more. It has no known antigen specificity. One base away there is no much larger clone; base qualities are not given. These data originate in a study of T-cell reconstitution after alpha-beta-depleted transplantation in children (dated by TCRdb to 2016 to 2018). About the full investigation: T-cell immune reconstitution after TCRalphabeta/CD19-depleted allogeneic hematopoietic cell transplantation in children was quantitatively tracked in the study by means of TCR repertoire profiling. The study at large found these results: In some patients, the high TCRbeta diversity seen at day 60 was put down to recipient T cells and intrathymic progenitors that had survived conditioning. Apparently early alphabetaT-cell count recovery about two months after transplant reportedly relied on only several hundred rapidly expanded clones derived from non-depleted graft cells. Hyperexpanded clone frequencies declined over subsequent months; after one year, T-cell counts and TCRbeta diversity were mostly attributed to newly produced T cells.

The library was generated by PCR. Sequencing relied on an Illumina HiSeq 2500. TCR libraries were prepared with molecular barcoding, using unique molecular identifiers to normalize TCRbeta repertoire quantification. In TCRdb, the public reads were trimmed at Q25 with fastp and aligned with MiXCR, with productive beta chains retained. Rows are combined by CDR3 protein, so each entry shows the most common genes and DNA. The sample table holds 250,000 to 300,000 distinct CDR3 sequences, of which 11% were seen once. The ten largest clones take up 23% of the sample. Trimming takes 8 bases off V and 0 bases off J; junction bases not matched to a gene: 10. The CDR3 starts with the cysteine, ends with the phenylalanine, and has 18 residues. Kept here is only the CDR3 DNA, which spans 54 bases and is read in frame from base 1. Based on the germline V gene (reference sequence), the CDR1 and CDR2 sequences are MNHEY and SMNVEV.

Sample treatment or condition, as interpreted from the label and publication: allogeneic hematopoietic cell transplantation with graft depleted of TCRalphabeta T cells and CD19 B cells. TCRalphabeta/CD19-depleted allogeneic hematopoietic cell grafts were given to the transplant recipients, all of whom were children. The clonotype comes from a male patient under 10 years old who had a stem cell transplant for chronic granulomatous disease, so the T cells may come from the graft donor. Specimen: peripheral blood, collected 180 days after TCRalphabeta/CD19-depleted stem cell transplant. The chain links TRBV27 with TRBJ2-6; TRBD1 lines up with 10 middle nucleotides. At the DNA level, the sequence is TGTGCCAGCCATCGAGGGACAGGGGCTTCCTCTGGGGCCAACGTCCTGACTTTC. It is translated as CASHRGTGASSGANVLTF.